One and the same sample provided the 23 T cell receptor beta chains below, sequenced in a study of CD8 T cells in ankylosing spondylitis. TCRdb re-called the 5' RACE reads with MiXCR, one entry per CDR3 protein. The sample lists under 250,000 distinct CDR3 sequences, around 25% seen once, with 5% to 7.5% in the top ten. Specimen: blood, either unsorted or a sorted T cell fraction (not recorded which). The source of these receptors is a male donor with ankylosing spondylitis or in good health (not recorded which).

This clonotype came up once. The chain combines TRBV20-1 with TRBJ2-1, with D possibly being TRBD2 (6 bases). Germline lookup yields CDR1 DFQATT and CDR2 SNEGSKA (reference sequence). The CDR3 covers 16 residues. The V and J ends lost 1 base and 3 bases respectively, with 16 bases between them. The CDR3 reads CSARGIRDSIYNEQFF. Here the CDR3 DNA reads TGCAGTGCTAGAGGGATCCGGGACTCCATCTACAATGAGCAGTTCTTC.

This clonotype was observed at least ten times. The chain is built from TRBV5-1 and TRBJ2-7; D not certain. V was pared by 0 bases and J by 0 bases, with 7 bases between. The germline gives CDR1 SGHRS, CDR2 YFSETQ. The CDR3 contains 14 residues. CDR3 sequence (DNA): TGCGCCAGCAGCTTGGATACAAGCTCCTACGAGCAGTACTTC. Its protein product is CASSLDTSSYEQYF.

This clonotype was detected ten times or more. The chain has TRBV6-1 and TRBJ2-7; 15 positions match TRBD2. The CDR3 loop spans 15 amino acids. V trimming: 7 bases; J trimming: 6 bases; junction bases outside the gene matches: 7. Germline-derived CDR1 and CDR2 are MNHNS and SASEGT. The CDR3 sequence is CASKEGLAGGSEQYF. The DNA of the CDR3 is TGTGCCAGCAAGGAGGGACTAGCGGGAGGAAGCGAGCAGTACTTC.

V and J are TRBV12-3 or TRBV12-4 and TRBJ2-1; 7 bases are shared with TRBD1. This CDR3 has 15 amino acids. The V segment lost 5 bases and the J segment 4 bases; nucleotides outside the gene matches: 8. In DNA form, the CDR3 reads TGTGCCAGCAGTAGGGGCAGGGGGTTTTACAATGAGCAGTTCTTC. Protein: CASSRGRGFYNEQFF.

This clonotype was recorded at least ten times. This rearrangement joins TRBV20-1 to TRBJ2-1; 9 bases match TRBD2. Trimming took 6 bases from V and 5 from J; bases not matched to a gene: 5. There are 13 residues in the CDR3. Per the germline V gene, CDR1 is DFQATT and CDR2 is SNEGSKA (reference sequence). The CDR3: CSAEWTSDNEQFF. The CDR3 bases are TGCAGTGCCGAATGGACTAGCGACAATGAGCAGTTCTTC.

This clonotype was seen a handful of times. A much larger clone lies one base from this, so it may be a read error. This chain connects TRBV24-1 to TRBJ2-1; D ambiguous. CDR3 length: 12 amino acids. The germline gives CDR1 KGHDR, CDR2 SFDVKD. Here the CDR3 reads CAPSDYYNEQFF. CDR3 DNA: TGTGCCCCCAGTGATTACTACAATGAGCAGTTCTTC.

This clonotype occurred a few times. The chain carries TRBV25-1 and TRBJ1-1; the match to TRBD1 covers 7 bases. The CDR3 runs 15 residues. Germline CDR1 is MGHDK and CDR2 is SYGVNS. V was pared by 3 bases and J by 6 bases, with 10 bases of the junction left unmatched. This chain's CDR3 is CASSDTGARGAEAFF. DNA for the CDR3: TGTGCCAGCAGTGACACAGGGGCAAGGGGGGCTGAAGCTTTCTTT.

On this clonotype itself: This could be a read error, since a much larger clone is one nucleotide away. The CDR3 DNA follows: TGCGCCAGCAGCCAAGTTTACACAGCAGATTTCTGCGAGCAGTACTTC. Translation gives CASSQVYTADFCEQYF. The chain links TRBV4-1 to TRBJ2-7; D remains unclear. Germline CDR1 reads MGHRA; CDR2 reads YSYEKL. The V and J ends lost 1 base and 6 bases respectively, with 19 bases between them. The CDR3 consists of 16 residues.

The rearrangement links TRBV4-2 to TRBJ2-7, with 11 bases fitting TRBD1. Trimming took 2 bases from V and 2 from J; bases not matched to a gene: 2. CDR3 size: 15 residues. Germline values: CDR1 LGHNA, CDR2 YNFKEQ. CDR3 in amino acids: CASSQQGQGAYEQYF. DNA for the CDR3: TGTGCCAGCAGCCAACAGGGACAGGGGGCCTACGAGCAGTACTTC.

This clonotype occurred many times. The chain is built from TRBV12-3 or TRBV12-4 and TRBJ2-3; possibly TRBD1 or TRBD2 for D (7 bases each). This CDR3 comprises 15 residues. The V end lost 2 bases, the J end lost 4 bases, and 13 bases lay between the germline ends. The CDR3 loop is CASSLSGTVPDTQYF. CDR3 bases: TGTGCCAGCAGTTTAAGCGGGACAGTACCAGATACGCAGTATTTT.

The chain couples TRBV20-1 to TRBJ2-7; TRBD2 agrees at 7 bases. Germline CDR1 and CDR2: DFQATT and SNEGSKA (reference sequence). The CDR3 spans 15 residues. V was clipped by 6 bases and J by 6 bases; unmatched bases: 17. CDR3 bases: TGCAGTGCAGGTGGGGGGGTGGGACGCTCGAGCGAGCAGTACTTC. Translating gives CSAGGGVGRSSEQYF.

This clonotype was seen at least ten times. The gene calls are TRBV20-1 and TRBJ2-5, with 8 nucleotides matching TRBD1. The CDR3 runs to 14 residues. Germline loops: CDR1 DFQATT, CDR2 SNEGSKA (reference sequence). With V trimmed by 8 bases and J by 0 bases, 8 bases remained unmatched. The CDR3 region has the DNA TGCAGTTTTCGGACAGGGAGCTACCAAGAGACCCAGTACTTC. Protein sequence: CSFRTGSYQETQYF.

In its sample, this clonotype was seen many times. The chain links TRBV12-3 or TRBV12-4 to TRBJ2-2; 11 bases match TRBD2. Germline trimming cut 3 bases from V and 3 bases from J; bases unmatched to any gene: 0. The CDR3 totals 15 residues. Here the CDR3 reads CASSLGLADTGELFF. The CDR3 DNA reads TGTGCCAGCAGTTTGGGACTAGCGGACACCGGGGAGCTGTTTTTT.

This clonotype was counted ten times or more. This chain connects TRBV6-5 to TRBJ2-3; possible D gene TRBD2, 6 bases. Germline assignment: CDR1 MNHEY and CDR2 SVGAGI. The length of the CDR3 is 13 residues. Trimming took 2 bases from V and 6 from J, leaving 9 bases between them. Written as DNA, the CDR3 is TGTGCCAGCAGTTACCAAGGGAGGGATACGCAGTATTTT. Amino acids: CASSYQGRDTQYF.

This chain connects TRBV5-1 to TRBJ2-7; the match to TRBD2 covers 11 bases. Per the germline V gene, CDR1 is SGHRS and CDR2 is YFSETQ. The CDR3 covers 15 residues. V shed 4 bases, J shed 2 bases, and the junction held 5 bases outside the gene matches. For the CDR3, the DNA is TGCGCCAGCAGCCCGGGACTAGCGGACCCCTACGAGCAGTACTTC. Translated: CASSPGLADPYEQYF.

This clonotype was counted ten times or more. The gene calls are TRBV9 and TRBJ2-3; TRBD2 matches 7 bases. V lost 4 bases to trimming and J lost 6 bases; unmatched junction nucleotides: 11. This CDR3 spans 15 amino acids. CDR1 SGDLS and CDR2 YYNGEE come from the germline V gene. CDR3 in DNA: TGTGCCAGCAGCACCCAGCGGGAACGAGGGGATACGCAGTATTTT. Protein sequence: CASSTQRERGDTQYF. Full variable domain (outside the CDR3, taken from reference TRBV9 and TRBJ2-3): DSGVTQTPKHLITATGQRVTLRCSPRSGDLSVYWYQQSLDQGLQFLIQYYNGEERAKGNILERFSAQQFPDLHSELNLSSLELGDSALYFCASSTQRERGDTQYFGPGTRLTVL.

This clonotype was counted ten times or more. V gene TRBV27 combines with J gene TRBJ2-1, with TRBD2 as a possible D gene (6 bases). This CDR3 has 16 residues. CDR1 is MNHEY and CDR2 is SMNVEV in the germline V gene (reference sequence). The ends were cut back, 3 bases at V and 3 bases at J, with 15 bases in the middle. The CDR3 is CASSFQDYRHYNEQFF. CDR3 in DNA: TGTGCCAGCAGTTTTCAGGACTACCGACACTACAATGAGCAGTTCTTC.

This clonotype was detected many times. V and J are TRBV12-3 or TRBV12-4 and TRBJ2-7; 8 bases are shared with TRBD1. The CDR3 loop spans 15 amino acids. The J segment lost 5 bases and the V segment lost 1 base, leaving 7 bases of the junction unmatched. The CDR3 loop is CASSLGDRPQNEQYF. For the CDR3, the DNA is TGTGCCAGCAGTTTAGGGGACAGGCCTCAGAACGAGCAGTACTTC.

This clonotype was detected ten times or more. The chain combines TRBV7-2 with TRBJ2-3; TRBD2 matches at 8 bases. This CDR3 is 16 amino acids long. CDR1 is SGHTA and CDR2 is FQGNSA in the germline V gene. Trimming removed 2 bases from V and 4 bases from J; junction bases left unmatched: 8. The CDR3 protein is CASSLWGTRGADTQYF. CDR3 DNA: TGTGCCAGCAGCTTATGGGGCACGCGGGGGGCAGATACGCAGTATTTT.

This CDR3 is CASSPSTGNQPQHF. The CDR3 DNA reads as TGTGCCAGCAGCCCCTCGACAGGCAATCAGCCCCAGCATTTT. The J gene is TRBJ1-5, the V gene TRBV12-3 or TRBV12-4; TRBD1 might be the D (5 bases). Trimming took 6 bases from V and 2 from J, leaving 11 bases between them. The CDR3 has 14 residues.

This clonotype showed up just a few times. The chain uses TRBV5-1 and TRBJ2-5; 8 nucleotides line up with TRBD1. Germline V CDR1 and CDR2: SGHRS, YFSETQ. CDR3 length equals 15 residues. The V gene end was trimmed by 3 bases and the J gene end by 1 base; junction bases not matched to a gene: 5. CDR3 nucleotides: TGCGCCAGCAGCTGGAGACAGGGGCCCCAAGAGACCCAGTACTTC. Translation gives CASSWRQGPQETQYF.

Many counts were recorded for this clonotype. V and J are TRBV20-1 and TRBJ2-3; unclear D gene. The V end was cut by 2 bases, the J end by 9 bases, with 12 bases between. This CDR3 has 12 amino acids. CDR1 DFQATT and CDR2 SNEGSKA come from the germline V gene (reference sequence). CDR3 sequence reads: CSARPTQITQYF. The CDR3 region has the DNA TGCAGTGCTAGACCCACGCAGATAACGCAGTATTTT.

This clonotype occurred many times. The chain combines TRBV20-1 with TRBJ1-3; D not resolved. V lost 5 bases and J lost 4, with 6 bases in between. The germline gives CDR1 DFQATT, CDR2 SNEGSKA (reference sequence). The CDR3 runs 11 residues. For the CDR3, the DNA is TGCAGTGCTGCCCAAGGAAACACCATATATTTT. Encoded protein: CSAAQGNTIYF.